The clone carrying this TCR beta chain has more than one count but fewer than ten. Antigen specificity is unknown. A second PCR of about 7 to 12 cycles used a sample-barcoded 5' primer and a J-beta primer mix. MiXCR, applied by TCRdb to the 5' RACE reads, yields one record per CDR3 protein. The table lists roughly 1,700,000 distinct CDR3 sequences, 25% to 30% of them singletons. CDR1 is SGHTA, CDR2 FQGNSA, per germline. This CDR3 contains 15 residues. The data derive from a study of blood T cells in healthy people across ages. Findings of the study overall: The unknown donor CMV status may have confounded expanded clonotype changes.

V is TRBV7-2 and J is TRBJ2-5; 11 bases align to TRBD2. The J call may not be correct, given that the DNA end is closer to TRBJ2-7. Sequencing was carried out using blood. This clonotype originated in a woman aged 25 to 39 in good health. The CDR3 loop is CASSLASSGRYEQYF. CDR3 DNA sequence: TGTGCCAGCAGCTTAGCGTCTAGCGGGAGGTACGAGCAGTACTTC.